This entry lists 17 T cell receptor beta chains sequenced from one sample in a study of T cells after posttransplantation cyclophosphamide (TCRdb year 2016). To prepare the library, the immunoSEQ multiplex PCR assay was applied. Drawn from immuneACCESS, this table holds only the in-frame rearrangements with V and J called that TCRdb kept. Clones are partly lost; checked studies trace under half to an unresolved V gene and leave the rest unexplained. For this sample the table reports 30,000 to 45,000 clones, with no clone seen just once. The top ten constitute 1% to 1.5% of the sample. Sequenced input: PBMCs. These receptor sequences come from a girl aged 5 to 17 in good health, CMV-negative, and a related stem cell transplant donor.

This clone was observed many times. The chain carries TRBV19 and TRBJ1-1; 8 nucleotides agree with TRBD1. V lost 7 bases to trimming and J lost 0 bases; unmatched junction nucleotides: 13. This CDR3 contains 17 residues. The germline V gene encodes CDR1 LNHDA and CDR2 SQIVND (reference sequence). The DNA of the CDR3 is TGTGCCAGTACCCCGACAGGGGTAAACGCCTTGAACACTGAAGCTTTCTTT. Its protein product is CASTPTGVNALNTEAFF.

This clone was recorded at least ten times. V and J are TRBV10-2 and TRBJ2-1, with D tentatively TRBD2 (7 bases). Per germline, CDR1 WSHSY and CDR2 SAAADI. This CDR3 region has 15 residues. The V gene lost 2 bases and the J gene lost 5 bases, with 13 bases spanning the gap. The CDR3 region has the DNA TGCGCCAGCAGTGAGCGGCAGGGGAGGGACAATGAGCAGTTCTTC. Translated: CASSERQGRDNEQFF.

In its sample, this clone was seen many times. The chain links TRBV6-4 to TRBJ1-5; 11 nucleotides match TRBD1. The CDR3 is 12 residues long. CDR1 is MRHNA, CDR2 SNTAGT, per germline. Trimming took 10 bases from V and 7 from J; bases not matched to a gene: 3. The CDR3 DNA reads TGTGCCATGGGACAGGGGGGGCAGCCCCAGCATTTT. Translated, it gives CAMGQGGQPQHF.

Ten or more counts support this clone. The chain has TRBV7-9 and TRBJ1-3; D perhaps matches TRBD1 (6 bases). Germline assignment: CDR1 SEHNR and CDR2 FQNEAQ (reference sequence). V was trimmed by 2 bases and J by 10 bases, leaving 9 bases between them. This CDR3 has 12 residues. CDR3 protein: CASSLRTVTIYF. The DNA for the CDR3 is TGTGCCAGCAGCTTAAGGACAGTGACCATATATTTT.

The genes are TRBV7-2 and TRBJ2-5; possible D gene TRBD2, 6 bases. The J call is doubtful: the DNA matches TRBJ2-7 better. Per germline, CDR1 SGHTA and CDR2 FQGNSA. This CDR3 region has 17 residues. CDR3 residues: CASSFDSPGLPTYEQYF. DNA for the CDR3: TGTGCCAGCAGCTTTGACTCACCGGGACTCCCAACCTACGAGCAGTACTTC.

In this sample, this clone turned up many times. The junction and the germline gene differ at one end; a read error may be behind it. The J gene is TRBJ1-5, the V gene TRBV7-2; D ambiguous. The CDR3 is 13 residues long. Germline CDR1 is SGHTA and CDR2 is FQGNSA. The CDR3 DNA follows: TGTGCCAACAGCCTATATAGCAATCAGCCCCAGCATTTT. Protein: CANSLYSNQPQHF.

This clone has just a few counts. The rearrangement uses TRBV7-2 and TRBJ2-4; D gene unclear. Trimming pared 1 base from V and 0 bases from J, leaving 13 bases between. The CDR3 is 17 amino acids. CDR1 and CDR2 from the germline V gene are SGHTA and FQGNSA. The CDR3 bases are TGTGCCAGCAGCTTAGGGTACAGCCCACTAGCCAAAAACATTCAGTACTTC. Translated: CASSLGYSPLAKNIQYF.

This clone was detected many times. The rearrangement joins TRBV7-9 to TRBJ1-5, with D uncertain. The CDR3 length is 17 residues. V dropped 6 bases and J dropped 3 bases, with 21 bases sitting between them. Germline V CDR1 and CDR2: SEHNR, FQNEAQ (reference sequence). CDR3 sequence: CASSNYGAETHNQPQHF. The CDR3, as DNA: TGTGCCAGCAGTAATTACGGAGCGGAAACCCACAATCAGCCCCAGCATTTT.

This clone was detected ten times or more. The chain recombines TRBV11-1 with TRBJ1-6; a weak D match, TRBD1 (5 bases). V was shortened by 6 bases and J by 6 bases, with 15 bases between the two germline ends. The CDR3 consists of 15 residues. Germline V gene lookup returns CDR1 SGHAT and CDR2 FQDESV (reference sequence). DNA for the CDR3: TGTGCCAGCAGATTTTCAGGGTCGGGTAATTCACCCCTCCACTTT. Amino acid sequence: CASRFSGSGNSPLHF.

This clone was seen a handful of times. V is TRBV10-3 and J is TRBJ2-3; 8 bases line up with TRBD2. The junction had 6 bases not matched to a gene; V was cut back by 3 bases and J by 4 bases. The CDR3 sequence is 15 residues long. Germline V lookup: CDR1 ENHRY, CDR2 SYGVKD. The DNA of the CDR3 is TGTGCCATCAGTGAAAACGGGGGGGCCGCAGATACGCAGTATTTT. Protein product: CAISENGGAADTQYF.

This clone was picked up many times. The chain is built from TRBV6-5 and TRBJ1-1; D is perhaps TRBD1 (5 bases). The CDR3 length is 12 residues. Trimming cost V 8 bases and J 10 bases, with 17 bases left between them. Germline V gene data show CDR1 as MNHEY and CDR2 as SVGAGI. CDR3 DNA sequence: TGTGCCAGCTCTGCCCCCCCGGGGGGAGCTTTCTTT. Translation: CASSAPPGGAFF.

This clone was seen at least ten times. J is TRBJ2-3 and V is TRBV6-4; tentatively, D is TRBD1 (6 bases). The germline V gene encodes CDR1 MRHNA and CDR2 SNTAGT. Between the trimmed V and J ends, which lost 2 bases and 2 bases, there was a span of 8 bases. The length of the CDR3 is 14 residues. For the CDR3, the DNA is TGTGCCAGCAGTGACAGGGGGTCCACAGATACGCAGTATTTT. Translation: CASSDRGSTDTQYF.

This clone was observed a few times. This rearrangement joins TRBV7-9 to TRBJ2-7, with 7 nucleotides matching TRBD1. CDR1 and CDR2 (germline): SEHNR, FQNEAQ (reference sequence). The CDR3 loop spans 14 amino acids. Unmatched junction bases numbered 9, after V lost 5 bases and J lost 5 bases. As DNA, the CDR3 is TGTGCCAGCAGCCCGGACAGGTCGTCCCACGAGCAGTACTTC. It translates to CASSPDRSSHEQYF.

This clone was seen at least ten times. The chain joins TRBV18 to TRBJ2-1; 12 nucleotides line up with TRBD1. There are 14 residues in the CDR3. V lost 4 bases to trimming and J lost 16 bases; unmatched junction nucleotides: 11. CDR1 KGHSH and CDR2 LQKENI come from the germline V gene. This chain's CDR3 is CASSLRDRGPTGFF. CDR3 sequence (DNA): TGTGCCAGCTCACTTCGGGACAGGGGGCCAACAGGTTTCTTC.

In the case of this clone: An end of the junction differs from the germline gene, which may be a read error. This sample also contains other DNA sequences that code for the same CDR3. V gene TRBV6-5 combines with J gene TRBJ1-1; TRBD1 might be the D (5 bases). Germline V CDR1 and CDR2: MNHEY, SVGAGI. This CDR3 has 13 amino acids. For the CDR3, the DNA is TGTGCCAGCAGTTACAGGGGCGACACTGAGGCTTTCTTT. This sequence encodes CASSYRGDTEAFF.

This clone was seen repeatedly, ten times or more. The chain recombines TRBV11-2 with TRBJ2-1, with D maybe TRBD2 (5 bases). Trimming removed 2 bases from V and 0 bases from J, with 17 bases in between. The CDR3 runs to 18 residues. Germline CDR1 is SGHAT and CDR2 is FQNNGV. The CDR3 loop is CASSLRKSGVFSYNEQFF. CDR3 DNA: TGTGCCAGCAGCTTACGTAAGTCCGGGGTATTCTCCTACAATGAGCAGTTCTTC.

The J gene is TRBJ1-1, the V gene TRBV28; no definite D call. Germline CDR1 is MDHEN and CDR2 is SYDVKM. Trimming removed 7 bases at V and 2 bases at J, with 23 bases between. This CDR3 is built from 17 residues. For the CDR3, the DNA is TGTGCCAGCACTGGGTTCACCTTGGGGAGGATTAACACTGAAGCTTTCTTT. Its translation is CASTGFTLGRINTEAFF.